This record looks at one T cell receptor (beta chain) sequence and its context. The CDR3 has 15 residues. Germline-derived CDR1 and CDR2 are SGHRS and YFSETQ. The trim removed 1 base at V and 7 bases at J, leaving 6 bases unmatched. The sample belongs to a study of blood T cell repertoires in COVID-19. Authors' processing steps: Reference gene primer amplification yielded estimated nucleated cell counts. Clones were sequenced by immunoSEQ multiplex PCR, and TCRdb holds only the in-frame ones, with some missing. For V, J and clone size, that table is used; D and trimming come from the DNA. The sample lists some 200,000 clones, just under 85% occurring once.

The chain joins TRBV5-1 to TRBJ1-4; 8 bases map to TRBD1. Sequencing was performed on peripheral blood. The clonotype originates from a woman aged 45-60 years with active or convalescent COVID-19. The CDR3 reads CASSLIGGQGEKLFF. CDR3 DNA: TGCGCCAGCAGCTTGATCGGTGGACAGGGTGAAAAACTGTTTTTT.